The text below deals with one TCR beta chain. The record originates from a study of blood T cell repertoires in COVID-19. Study at large: Some COVID-19 samples were acute and others convalescent; all came from the United States, Italy and Spain. In each case, the material was cDNA or gDNA derived from T cells, B-cell-depleted T cells, or PBMCs.

Per the authors' pipeline: It was from reference gene primer amplification that nucleated cell counts were estimated. The assay was immunoSEQ multiplex PCR, and TCRdb's table has in-frame clones only and misses some. Clonal size and the V and J genes are those of that table, whereas D and trimming came from the DNA. Of about 220,000 clones in the sample, about four fifths were seen once. This TCR was sampled from a woman aged 25 to 39 who had recovered from COVID-19. The specimen was peripheral blood.

CDR3 bases: TGTGCCAGCGGGGACAGGGCATCTGGGGCCAACGTCCTGACTTTC. It translates to CASGDRASGANVLTF. The rearrangement joins TRBV4-2 to TRBJ2-6, with 9 bases fitting TRBD1. The germline V gene encodes CDR1 LGHNA and CDR2 YNFKEQ. The CDR3 covers 15 residues. V lost 8 bases, J lost 1 base, and 3 bases stayed unmatched.